The subject of this entry is one TCR beta chain. Only in-frame clones appear in the TCRdb table, and some are missing; sequencing was by immunoSEQ multiplex PCR. The data contain about 130,000 clones, roughly nine tenths of them seen just once; the ten biggest clones take up around 1.8%. After removal of 4 bases from V and 4 bases from J, the junction contained 8 bases not matched to a gene. Germline CDR1 is MNHEY and CDR2 is SMNVEV (reference sequence). The CDR3 extends over 15 amino acids. This specimen comes from a study of control samples from healthy donors and cancer patients. This chain joins TRBV27 and TRBJ2-5, with 8 bases that match TRBD1. This receptor was obtained from a man between 18 and 35 years old in good health. Source material: blood. CDR3 region: CASSSQGAPRETQYF. CDR3 sequence (DNA): TGTGCCAGCAGTTCCCAGGGGGCGCCGAGAGAGACCCAGTACTTC.